Below, 28 T cell receptor beta chains from the same sample are listed, as sequenced in a study of blood T cell repertoires in COVID-19. TCRdb keeps only in-frame clones here, not all; method: immunoSEQ multiplex PCR. The sample yields about 330,000 clones, approximately 90% seen once. The sequencing input was peripheral blood. These receptors came from a woman aged 50 to 60 with active or convalescent COVID-19.

This rearrangement joins TRBV10-3 to TRBJ2-2; possible D gene TRBD1, 6 bases. With 0 bases removed from V and 3 bases from J, the gap between germline ends came to 11 bases. The germline V gene encodes CDR1 ENHRY and CDR2 SYGVKD. The CDR3 loop spans 16 amino acids. The CDR3 DNA reads as TGTGCCATCAGTGAGTCAAGAGGGACACACACCGGGGAGCTGTTTTTT. It is translated as CAISESRGTHTGELFF.

This chain joins TRBV19 and TRBJ1-3; D uncertain. The CDR3 runs 14 residues. Looked up from germline, CDR1 is LNHDA and CDR2 is SQIVND (reference sequence). Trimming cost V 10 bases and J 0 bases, with 13 bases left between them. In DNA, the CDR3 is TGTGCCACCCATGCAGGCAGCTCTGGAAACACCATATATTTT. Translating gives CATHAGSSGNTIYF.

This clone showed up just once. The junction departs from the called germline gene at one end, perhaps through a read error. The chain carries TRBV5-4 and TRBJ1-4, with TRBD1 as a possible D gene (5 bases). The CDR3 is 15 residues long. Germline CDR1 and CDR2: SGHNT and YYREEE (reference sequence). The CDR3 DNA sequence: TGTGCCAGCAGTTCGGGGGGAACAACTAATGAAAACCTGTTTTTT. Its protein product is CASSSGGTTNENLFF.

The V gene is TRBV5-1, the J gene TRBJ2-1; TRBD2 agrees at 9 bases. CDR1 and CDR2 (germline): SGHRS, YFSETQ. Germline trimming cut 2 bases from V and 7 bases from J; bases unmatched to any gene: 16. The CDR3 sequence is 18 residues long. The CDR3 nucleotides are TGCGCCAGCAGCTTCCAACCTCGGGGAGCGGGGGGTTGGAATGAGCAGTTCTTC. Amino acid sequence: CASSFQPRGAGGWNEQFF.

The CDR3: CASSSQGALNSPLHF. The CDR3 coding sequence is TGTGCCAGCAGTTCACAGGGGGCGCTGAATTCACCCCTCCACTTT. This sequence joins TRBV28 and TRBJ1-6; 9 positions match TRBD1. The ends lost 4 bases at V and 7 bases at J; junction bases unmatched: 5. Germline loops: CDR1 MDHEN, CDR2 SYDVKM. The CDR3 extends over 15 amino acids.

The V and J genes are TRBV29-1 and TRBJ2-3; 9 positions match TRBD1. J lost 2 bases, V lost 6 bases, and 6 bases had no gene match. CDR1 and CDR2 (germline): SQVTM, ANQGSEA. The CDR3 runs 14 residues. The CDR3 DNA sequence: TGCAGCGTGGGCCGGACAGGGGCCACAGATACGCAGTATTTT. Protein product: CSVGRTGATDTQYF.

V usage is TRBV28 and J usage is TRBJ1-2; 8 bases are a match to TRBD1. The CDR3 has 15 amino acids. The ends lost 5 bases at V and 8 bases at J; junction bases unmatched: 13. Looked up from germline, CDR1 is MDHEN and CDR2 is SYDVKM. CDR3 nucleotides: TGTGCCAGCAGTATAAGGCGGACAGGGAGGAGGGGCTACACCTTC. Amino acid sequence: CASSIRRTGRRGYTF.

The chain couples TRBV12-5 to TRBJ1-5, with TRBD1 identical over 10 bases. J gave up 6 bases and V 0 bases, and 5 bases lay outside the gene matches. Germline CDR1 and CDR2: LGHNT and FRNRAP. This CDR3 has 16 amino acids. The CDR3 sequence is CASGLVVGQGVQPQHF. Written as DNA, the CDR3 is TGTGCTAGTGGTTTGGTAGTAGGACAGGGGGTTCAGCCCCAGCATTTT.

This clone was detected only a few times. The chain links TRBV7-3 to TRBJ2-7, with a possible D match to TRBD2 (6 bases). Trimming removed 7 bases at V and 10 bases at J, with 26 bases between. Germline CDR1 reads SGHTA; CDR2 reads FQGTGA. CDR3 length equals 15 residues. In DNA, the CDR3 is TGTGCCAGCATCCGCCGGGAGAATCAACCGGGTGGTCAGTACTTC. This translates into CASIRRENQPGGQYF.

This clone has just a few counts. The CDR3 bases are TGTGCCAGCAGCTCCGGACAGGGGATCAATGAGCAGTTCTTC. It encodes CASSSGQGINEQFF. The V and J genes are TRBV7-3 and TRBJ2-1, with TRBD1 matching over 9 bases. V lost 4 bases to trimming and J lost 6 bases; unmatched junction nucleotides: 4. In germline, CDR1 is SGHTA, CDR2 FQGTGA. The CDR3 has 14 residues.

This clone was recorded once. This chain links TRBV3-1 (or the pseudogene TRBV3-2) with TRBJ2-3; D is undetermined. The CDR3 length is 15 residues. Between the trimmed V and J ends, which lost 0 bases and 1 base, there was a span of 8 bases. The germline V gene has CDR1 LGHDT and CDR2 YNNKEL (reference sequence). The CDR3 loop is CASSQEELRTDTQYF. The CDR3 DNA follows: TGTGCCAGCAGCCAAGAGGAGCTACGCACAGATACGCAGTATTTT.

This clone was seen once. The chain employs TRBV9 and TRBJ2-3, with D tentatively TRBD1 (7 bases). Trimming pared 4 bases from V and 6 bases from J, leaving 21 bases between. CDR3 length equals 16 residues. In germline, CDR1 is SGDLS, CDR2 YYNGEE. The CDR3 reads CASSLQGRTGKDTQYF. CDR3 nucleotide sequence: TGTGCCAGCAGCCTTCAAGGGAGGACAGGAAAGGATACGCAGTATTTT.

The V gene is TRBV7-2, the J gene TRBJ1-2, with D possibly matching TRBD1 (5 bases). V was shortened by 2 bases and J by 8 bases, with 15 bases between the two germline ends. CDR1 SGHTA and CDR2 FQGNSA come from the germline V gene. CDR3 length: 14 residues. DNA for the CDR3: TGTGCCAGCAGCTTAATAGCCCAGGGCGGAGGCTACACCTTC. Translating it yields CASSLIAQGGGYTF.

This sequence joins TRBV19 and TRBJ2-3; TRBD2 matches at 8 bases. This CDR3 comprises 17 residues. Germline V gives CDR1 LNHDA, CDR2 SQIVND (reference sequence). V was clipped by 7 bases and J by 5 bases; unmatched bases: 17. The CDR3 region has the DNA TGTGCCAGTAAACCGGGCGCGGGAGGCCGGGAGGAAGATACGCAGTATTTT. Amino acid sequence: CASKPGAGGREEDTQYF.

The chain couples TRBV18 to TRBJ2-3, with 9 bases matching TRBD2. There are 15 residues in the CDR3. Per the germline V gene, CDR1 is KGHSH and CDR2 is LQKENI. V dropped 0 bases and J dropped 4; count of bases not matched to a gene: 2. CDR3 amino acids: CASSPPRLAADTQYF. CDR3 bases: TGTGCCAGCTCACCACCCAGACTAGCGGCAGATACGCAGTATTTT. The whole variable domain, filled in from reference TRBV18 and TRBJ2-3, reads NAGVMQNPRHLVRRRGQEARLRCSPMKGHSHVYWYRQLPEEGLKFMVYLQKENIIDESGMPKERFSAEFPKEGPSILRIQQVVRGDSAAYFCASSPPRLAADTQYFGPGTRLTVL.

The gene calls are TRBV30 and TRBJ1-1; 7 bases fit TRBD1. The CDR3 sequence is 12 residues long. V lost 5 bases, J lost 4 bases, and 4 bases stayed unmatched. Germline V lookup: CDR1 GTSNPN, CDR2 SVGIG (reference sequence). The CDR3 sequence is CAWDREITEAFF. The DNA of the CDR3 is TGTGCCTGGGACAGGGAGATCACTGAAGCTTTCTTT.

The J gene is TRBJ1-5, the V gene TRBV6-2 or TRBV6-3; D possibly corresponds to TRBD1 (5 bases). The V end lost 3 bases, the J end lost 5 bases, and 11 bases lay between the germline ends. CDR1 MNHEY and CDR2 SVGEGT come from the germline V gene. The CDR3 runs to 14 residues. The CDR3 DNA sequence: TGTGCCAGCAGTTATGGGGCATCTGATCAGCCCCAGCATTTT. Translating gives CASSYGASDQPQHF.

The chain links TRBV29-1 to TRBJ2-5; 11 nucleotides line up with TRBD2. Germline lookup yields CDR1 SQVTM and CDR2 ANQGSEA. The J segment lost 7 bases and the V segment lost 4 bases, leaving 8 bases of the junction unmatched. The CDR3 loop spans 14 amino acids. The CDR3 loop is CSVVASGRLGTQYF. As DNA, the CDR3 is TGCAGCGTTGTGGCTAGCGGGAGGCTGGGGACCCAGTACTTC.

This chain joins TRBV29-1 and TRBJ2-7; 13 bases are a match to TRBD2. The junction had 2 bases not matched to a gene; V was cut back by 1 base and J by 2 bases. This CDR3 is 15 amino acids long. Germline V gene data show CDR1 as SQVTM and CDR2 as ANQGSEA. CDR3 nucleotide sequence: TGCAGCGTTGAAGGAGGGACTAGCGGGACCTACGAGCAGTACTTC. Its protein product is CSVEGGTSGTYEQYF.

This clone was seen a single time. The chain joins TRBV23-1 to TRBJ1-6; 7 nucleotides line up with TRBD1. TRBV23-1 is assigned to the ORF class and has an uncertain function. The ends lost 3 bases at V and 8 bases at J; junction bases unmatched: 4. The CDR3 contains 14 residues. CDR3 sequence: CASSQFQGDSPLHF. In nucleotides, the CDR3 is TGCGCCAGCAGTCAGTTTCAGGGGGATTCACCCCTCCACTTT.

This clone was counted a few times. CDR3 in amino acids: CASSSTGTGNEKLFF. Here the CDR3 DNA reads TGCGCCAGCAGCTCCACCGGGACAGGGAATGAAAAACTGTTTTTT. The J gene is TRBJ1-4, the V gene TRBV5-1; 9 bases line up with TRBD1. Germline V gives CDR1 SGHRS, CDR2 YFSETQ. This CDR3 is 15 amino acids long. Trimming at V came to 3 bases and at J to 5 bases, leaving 5 bases not matched to a gene.

The chain employs TRBV9 and TRBJ1-2, with D possibly being TRBD1 (5 bases). Trimming removed 0 bases at V and 0 bases at J, with 9 bases between. Germline loops: CDR1 SGDLS, CDR2 YYNGEE. The CDR3 length is 15 residues. This chain's CDR3 is CASSVEGGANYGYTF. The CDR3 coding sequence is TGTGCCAGCAGCGTAGAAGGAGGGGCTAACTATGGCTACACCTTC.

The V gene is TRBV11-2, the J gene TRBJ2-1; D is ambiguous. Germline CDR1 and CDR2: SGHAT and FQNNGV. V was shortened by 3 bases and J by 10 bases, with 13 bases between the two germline ends. The CDR3 has 13 residues. The CDR3 nucleotides read TGTGCCAGCAGCTTGGAGCTTGCTAGAGAGCAGTTCTTC. Translating it yields CASSLELAREQFF. Filled out from reference TRBV11-2 and TRBJ2-1, the complete variable domain reads EAGVAQSPRYKIIEKRQSVAFWCNPISGHATLYWYQQILGQGPKLLIQFQNNGVVDDSQLPKDRFSAERLKGVDSTLKIQPAKLEDSAVYLCASSLELAREQFFGPGTRLTVL.

This chain uses TRBV9 with TRBJ2-6; D may be TRBD1 (6 bases). CDR3 length equals 15 residues. Trimming stripped 4 bases from V and 4 bases from J, with 12 bases between. The germline CDR1 and CDR2 sequences are SGDLS and YYNGEE. This CDR3 is CASSRTGSGANVLTF. CDR3 DNA: TGTGCCAGCAGCCGAACAGGGTCAGGGGCCAACGTCCTGACTTTC.

The chain recombines TRBV6-6 with TRBJ2-4, with 7 bases that match TRBD1. The trim removed 5 bases at V and 3 bases at J, leaving 13 bases unmatched. This CDR3 comprises 17 residues. Germline CDR1 MNHNY, CDR2 SVGAGI (reference sequence). The CDR3 DNA follows: TGTGCCAGCAGTCGTCAACAGGGGAGCGAGGGCAAAAACATTCAGTACTTC. It translates to CASSRQQGSEGKNIQYF.

The rearrangement uses TRBV21-1 and TRBJ2-7; TRBD2, the table's D call, was not compared with the DNA. TRBV21-1 is a pseudogene. This CDR3 is built from 15 residues. The CDR3 reads CASTQTSEGIYEQYF. CDR3 in DNA: TGTGCCAGCACCCAGACCAGTGAGGGTATATACGAGCAGTACTTC.

The chain links TRBV7-2 to TRBJ2-1, with D possibly matching TRBD2 (6 bases). The CDR3 is made up of 16 amino acids. Germline CDR1 is SGHTA and CDR2 is FQGNSA. The V and J ends lost 5 bases and 7 bases respectively, with 21 bases between them. The CDR3 DNA reads as TGTGCCAGCAGCCACAAACTAAGTCCGGCGGGGAATGAGCAGTTCTTC. Translated, it gives CASSHKLSPAGNEQFF. Using reference TRBV7-2 and TRBJ2-1 for the parts outside the CDR3, the full variable domain is GAGVSQSPSNKVTEKGKDVELRCDPISGHTALYWYRQSLGQGLEFLIYFQGNSAPDKSGLPSDRFSAERTGGSVSTLTIQRTQQEDSAVYLCASSHKLSPAGNEQFFGPGTRLTVL.

This chain connects TRBV7-2 to TRBJ1-1; D may be TRBD1 (6 bases). Trimming cost V 5 bases and J 1 base, with 8 bases left between them. This CDR3 contains 13 residues. Germline V lookup: CDR1 SGHTA, CDR2 FQGNSA. The CDR3 DNA follows: TGTGCCAGCAGCGCCAGGGGGAACACTGAAGCTTTCTTT. It specifies CASSARGNTEAFF.